The next 16 T cell receptor beta chains were all read from a single sample in a study of blood T cell repertoires in COVID-19. TCRdb's copy holds only in-frame clones and misses some; the assay was immunoSEQ multiplex PCR. The sample lists about 180,000 clones, 80% to 90% seen once, with around 3% in the top ten. Sequencing was done on a sample of peripheral blood. These TCRs come from a man between 60 and 75 years old with acute or convalescent COVID-19.

Here the CDR3 DNA reads TGTGCCAGCAGCTTCTCTTCGGGGGCCTACGAGCAGTACTTC. Translation: CASSFSSGAYEQYF. The genes are TRBV7-3 and TRBJ2-7; possible D gene TRBD2, 6 bases. Germline values: CDR1 SGHTA, CDR2 FQGTGA. The CDR3 is made up of 14 amino acids. V lost 3 bases, J lost 2 bases, and 11 bases lay in between.

The rearrangement links TRBV10-3 to TRBJ1-1; 7 bases line up with TRBD1. This CDR3 has 14 residues. V was clipped by 6 bases and J by 1 base; unmatched bases: 5. Germline CDR1 ENHRY, CDR2 SYGVKD. CDR3 in amino acids: CAIRITGANTEAFF. The CDR3 DNA reads TGTGCCATCAGGATAACAGGGGCGAACACTGAAGCTTTCTTT.

V gene TRBV10-3 combines with J gene TRBJ2-7; D is perhaps TRBD2 (5 bases). Trimming pared 10 bases from V and 2 bases from J, leaving 18 bases between. This CDR3 spans 14 amino acids. The germline V gene encodes CDR1 ENHRY and CDR2 SYGVKD. The CDR3 DNA is TGTGCCAGCACCCGGGATCGTTTAGCCTACGAGCAGTACTTC. Translated, it gives CASTRDRLAYEQYF.

The V and J genes are TRBV18 and TRBJ1-2, with D hard to call. The V gene lost 2 bases and the J gene lost 3 bases, with 7 bases spanning the gap. The CDR3 contains 13 residues. Germline CDR1 and CDR2: KGHSH and LQKENI. CDR3 loop: CASSPMADYGYTF. The CDR3 DNA reads TGTGCCAGCTCACCAATGGCGGACTATGGCTACACCTTC.

V is TRBV25-1 and J is TRBJ2-5, with a possible D match to TRBD2 (6 bases). This CDR3 comprises 12 residues. Germline CDR1 reads MGHDK; CDR2 reads SYGVNS. Trimming took off 4 bases at V and 5 bases at J, with 8 bases between the two ends. The CDR3 loop is CASSVGGETQYF. The CDR3, as DNA: TGTGCCAGCAGTGTCGGGGGTGAGACCCAGTACTTC. Using reference TRBV25-1 and TRBJ2-5 for the parts outside the CDR3, the full variable domain is EADIYQTPRYLVIGTGKKITLECSQTMGHDKMYWYQQDPGMELHLIHYSYGVNSTEKGDLSSESTVSRIRTEHFPLTLESARPSHTSQYLCASSVGGETQYFGPGTRLLVL.

The rearrangement uses TRBV19 and TRBJ1-3, with D tentatively TRBD1 (5 bases). Germline CDR1 and CDR2: LNHDA and SQIVND (reference sequence). The CDR3 length is 15 residues. The ends were cut back, 0 bases at V and 2 bases at J, with 8 bases in the middle. The CDR3 DNA reads TGTGCCAGTAGTATAGACGGGACTCCTGGAAACACCATATATTTT. The encoded protein is CASSIDGTPGNTIYF.

The V gene is TRBV3-1 (or the pseudogene TRBV3-2), the J gene TRBJ1-1, with TRBD1 matching over 7 bases. Germline CDR1 reads LGHDT; CDR2 reads YNNKEL (reference sequence). Germline trimming cut 5 bases from V and 4 bases from J; bases unmatched to any gene: 10. The CDR3 is 15 residues long. CDR3 residues: CASSSGTTGLTEAFF. The CDR3 region has the DNA TGTGCCAGCAGCTCGGGTACGACAGGGCTCACTGAAGCTTTCTTT.

CDR3 amino acids: CASSVAEGSSYEQYF. The CDR3 nucleotides are TGTGCCAGCTCAGTAGCGGAGGGGAGCTCCTACGAGCAGTACTTC. The chain combines TRBV18 with TRBJ2-7; D perhaps matches TRBD2 (6 bases). V dropped 5 bases and J dropped 0 bases, with 14 bases sitting between them. The germline gives CDR1 KGHSH, CDR2 LQKENI. The CDR3 has 15 residues.

This chain connects TRBV2 to TRBJ2-7; possible D gene TRBD1, 5 bases. The CDR3 has 14 amino acids. The V end lost 5 bases, the J end lost 0 bases, and 11 bases lay between the germline ends. Germline CDR1 reads SNHLY; CDR2 reads FYNNEI. The CDR3 DNA follows: TGTGCCAGCAGTCAGGACATGAGCTCCTACGAGCAGTACTTC. Its translation is CASSQDMSSYEQYF.

The J gene is TRBJ2-1, the V gene TRBV4-1, with 7 bases that match TRBD2. The germline V gene encodes CDR1 MGHRA and CDR2 YSYEKL. The CDR3 is 16 amino acids. V lost 2 bases and J lost 2; bases outside the gene matches: 6. The CDR3 protein is CASSQTGLGAYNEQFF. The DNA of the CDR3 is TGCGCCAGCAGCCAAACCGGACTAGGCGCCTACAATGAGCAGTTCTTC.

CDR3 protein: CASSQERGLAGGPYEQYF. CDR3 bases: TGTGCCAGCAGCCAAGAACGGGGACTAGCGGGAGGACCCTACGAGCAGTACTTC. This chain uses TRBV3-1 (or the pseudogene TRBV3-2) with TRBJ2-7, with TRBD2 identical over 15 bases. The CDR3 extends over 18 amino acids. Germline assignment: CDR1 LGHDT and CDR2 YNNKEL (reference sequence). The V and J ends lost 0 bases and 2 bases, in that order; junction bases with no gene match: 5.

This chain connects TRBV9 to TRBJ1-6; no clear D. This CDR3 is built from 15 residues. Germline CDR1 SGDLS, CDR2 YYNGEE. The V end was cut by 0 bases, the J end by 6 bases, with 10 bases between. The CDR3 nucleotides read TGTGCCAGCAGCGTAGGCGGGGTCGGTAATTCACCCCTCCACTTT. Translated: CASSVGGVGNSPLHF.

V gene TRBV29-1 combines with J gene TRBJ1-5, with 12 bases aligning to TRBD1. CDR3 size: 16 residues. CDR1 is SQVTM and CDR2 is ANQGSEA in the germline V gene. V lost 4 bases, J lost 4 bases, and 8 bases stayed unmatched. CDR3: CSVGTGQGAGNQPQHF. The CDR3 coding sequence is TGCAGCGTTGGGACGGGACAGGGGGCGGGAAATCAGCCCCAGCATTTT.

This clone showed up just once. This same CDR3 is encoded by further DNA sequences in the sample. The chain couples TRBV7-2 to TRBJ2-7; 11 bases are shared with TRBD1. This CDR3 has 13 amino acids. Looked up from germline, CDR1 is SGHTA and CDR2 is FQGNSA. The trim removed 4 bases at V and 4 bases at J, leaving 0 bases unmatched. For the CDR3, the DNA is TGTGCCAGCAGCTGGGACAGGGGGTACGAGCAGTACTTC. It translates to CASSWDRGYEQYF.

The rearrangement uses TRBV10-3 and TRBJ1-5, with TRBD1 matching 8 bases. The junction had 15 bases not matched to a gene; V was cut back by 5 bases and J by 6 bases. This CDR3 spans 17 amino acids. Per germline, CDR1 ENHRY and CDR2 SYGVKD. The CDR3 DNA reads as TGTGCCATCAGTTCCTCCCTAGACAGGGGATCTGGTCAGCCCCAGCATTTT. Encoded protein: CAISSSLDRGSGQPQHF.

This clone occurred a few times. For the CDR3, the DNA is TGTGCCAGCAGCAAACGCGGCTCTGGAAACACCATATATTTT. The encoded protein is CASSKRGSGNTIYF. This chain joins TRBV7-8 and TRBJ1-3; no firm D call. The germline V gene has CDR1 SGHVS and CDR2 FQNEAQ. The CDR3 sequence is 14 residues long. The V end was cut by 5 bases, the J end by 0 bases, with 8 bases between.